A single T cell receptor (beta chain) is shown here with its context. Profiled with immunoSEQ multiplex PCR; TCRdb holds only in-frame clones, not every one. Altogether about 21,000 clones are present, around four fifths being singletons, with the ten largest covering 20% to 25%. This specimen belongs to a study of control samples from healthy donors and cancer patients. Germline CDR1 and CDR2: MNHEY and SVGAGI. Trimming took off 8 bases at V and 0 bases at J, with 11 bases between the two ends. The CDR3 runs to 14 residues. Sequenced sample: PBMCs. This chain joins TRBV6-5 and TRBJ1-5, with a tentative D call TRBD1 (5 bases). The sequence was collected from a man aged 55 to 70 with colorectal cancer. The CDR3 DNA sequence: TGTGCCAGCTTACAGGTCTATAGCAATCAGCCCCAGCATTTT. Amino acids: CASLQVYSNQPQHF.